This is a list of T cell receptor beta chains from one sample in a study of T cells in Graves' hyperthyroidism and ophthalmopathy. From the multiplex PCR reads, TCRdb called clonotypes with MiXCR, one entry per CDR3 protein. Of about 160,000 distinct CDR3 sequences listed, about a tenth are singletons. The sample comprised blood. Every receptor here comes from a woman younger than 30 with Graves' hyperthyroidism that later progressed to Graves' ophthalmopathy. The CDR3 runs from the conserved cysteine through the conserved F or W. A D gene is named only where the DNA matches it firmly. Rows may omit the clone size; those that give it use once, few, many or a size class.

v_gene	abundance	d_gene	j_gene	CDR3aa	CDR3nt
TRBV5-5	many	TRBD1	TRBJ1-1	CASRLPGQFTEAFF	TGTGCCAGCAGGCTCCCGGGACAGTTCACTGAAGCTTTCTTT
TRBV4-1	-	-	TRBJ1-5	CASSQGFPRGGYSNQPQHF	TGCGCCAGCAGCCAAGGCTTCCCTAGGGGCGGTTATAGCAATCAGCCCCAGCATTTT
TRBV12-3/TRBV12-4	many	-	TRBJ1-1	CASSPDQENAEAFF	TGTGCCAGCAGTCCTGATCAGGAGAATGCTGAAGCTTTCTTT
TRBV7-6	many	TRBD2	TRBJ2-5	CASSTPGGETQYF	TGTGCCAGCAGCACGCCGGGGGGGGAGACCCAGTACTTC
TRBV28	many	TRBD1	TRBJ2-1	CASSSRTGFSYNEQFF	TGTGCCAGCAGTTCGCGGACAGGGTTCTCCTACAATGAGCAGTTCTTC
TRBV6-4	-	TRBD2	TRBJ2-3	CASSEQSGRETDTQYF	TGTGCCAGCAGTGAACAAAGCGGGAGAGAGACAGATACGCAGTATTTT
TRBV19	many	-	TRBJ1-5	CASSIRGLDQPQHF	TGTGCCAGTAGTATACGGGGGCTCGATCAGCCCCAGCATTTT
TRBV6-6	many	TRBD2	TRBJ2-3	CASSYSGGRAGDTQYF	TGTGCCAGCAGTTACTCCGGCGGGAGGGCCGGAGATACGCAGTATTTT
TRBV15	many	-	TRBJ1-1	CATADSVREAFF	TGTGCCACCGCCGACAGCGTTCGAGAGGCTTTCTTT
TRBV20-1	-	-	TRBJ2-5	CSARDPRLGETQYF	TGCAGTGCTAGAGATCCCAGGTTAGGAGAGACCCAGTACTTC
TRBV10-3	few	-	TRBJ1-1	CAISTRTNTEAFF	TGTGCCATCAGTACCCGGACGAACACTGAAGCTTTCTTT
TRBV28	many	TRBD2	TRBJ2-3	CASSLVPSGGVTRTDTQYF	TGTGCCAGCAGTTTAGTCCCTAGCGGGGGAGTCACCCGCACAGATACGCAGTATTTT
TRBV6-1	many	TRBD1	TRBJ2-4	CASRGQGSKNIQYF	TGTGCCAGCAGGGGACAGGGATCCAAAAACATTCAGTACTTC
TRBV7-2	-	-	TRBJ2-3	CASNSAGDWVTDTQYF	TGTGCCAGCAACTCCGCCGGGGACTGGGTCACAGATACGCAGTATTTT
TRBV7-8	many	-	TRBJ1-1	CASSLTSTALKAFF	TGTGCCAGCAGCTTAACTTCGACTGCACTGAAAGCTTTCTTT